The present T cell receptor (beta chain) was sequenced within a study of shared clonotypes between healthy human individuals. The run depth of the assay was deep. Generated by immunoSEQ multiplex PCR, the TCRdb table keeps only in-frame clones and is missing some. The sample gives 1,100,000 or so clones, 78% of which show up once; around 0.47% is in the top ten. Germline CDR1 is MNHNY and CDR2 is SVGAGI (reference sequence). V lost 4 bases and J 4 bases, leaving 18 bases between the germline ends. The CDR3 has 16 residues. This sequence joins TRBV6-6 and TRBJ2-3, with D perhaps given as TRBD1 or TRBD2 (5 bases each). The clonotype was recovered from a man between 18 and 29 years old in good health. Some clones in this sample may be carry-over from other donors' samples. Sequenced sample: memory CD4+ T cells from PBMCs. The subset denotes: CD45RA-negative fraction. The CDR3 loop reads CASSFRTGRGSDTQYF. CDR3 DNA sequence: TGTGCCAGCAGTTTCCGGACGGGACGGGGATCAGATACGCAGTATTTT.